These 27 T cell receptor beta chains were sequenced from one sample in a study of post-analysis software for immune sequencing data. General observations from the study: Several TRBV segments, TRBV5-6, TRBV5-1 and TRBV20-1 among them, were found more frequent in patients than controls.

The antigens these receptors bind are not known. Prepared TCR beta cDNA libraries contained unique molecular identifiers. TCRdb called the PCR reads again in MiXCR, with one record for every CDR3 protein. The profile shows 700,000 to 800,000 distinct CDR3 sequences, roughly 27% of them singletons. Sequencing used blood. The receptors come from a girl aged 10-17 years with multiple sclerosis.

There are many counts of this clonotype. V and J are TRBV9 and TRBJ1-2; TRBD1 matches at 8 bases. Germline V gene lookup returns CDR1 SGDLS and CDR2 YYNGEE. Unmatched junction bases numbered 4, after V lost 5 bases and J lost 4 bases. The CDR3 has 13 amino acids. DNA for the CDR3: TGTGCCAGCAGTGCCGGGACAGGCTATGGCTACACCTTC. Translated: CASSAGTGYGYTF.

This clonotype was seen a handful of times. This chain connects TRBV10-3 to TRBJ1-2; D remains ambiguous. Trimming removed 10 bases from V and 3 bases from J, with 15 bases in between. The germline V gene encodes CDR1 ENHRY and CDR2 SYGVKD. The CDR3 totals 13 residues. The CDR3 reads CATRDQSYYGYTF. The CDR3 DNA reads TGTGCCACCCGGGATCAATCGTACTATGGCTACACCTTC.

J is TRBJ2-1 and V is TRBV20-1; the match to TRBD2 covers 9 bases. V shed 2 bases and J 7 bases; nucleotides not matched to a gene: 12. The CDR3 runs 16 residues. The germline gives CDR1 DFQATT, CDR2 SNEGSKA (reference sequence). CDR3 residues: CSARLTSGRSRNEQFF. The DNA of the CDR3 is TGCAGTGCTAGATTAACTAGCGGGCGCTCGCGGAATGAGCAGTTCTTC.

As DNA, the CDR3 is TGTGCCAGCAGCAAGAACAGGGGGGGACGCACAGATACGCAGTATTTT. Its translation: CASSKNRGGRTDTQYF. The rearrangement uses TRBV3-1 and TRBJ2-3, with TRBD1 as a possible D gene (8 bases). Looked up from germline, CDR1 is LGHDT and CDR2 is YNNKEL (reference sequence). The CDR3 runs 16 residues. Trimming pared 5 bases from V and 1 base from J, leaving 16 bases between.

This clonotype was detected ten times or more. V gene TRBV29-1 combines with J gene TRBJ2-3, with 8 bases that match TRBD2. The CDR3 is 11 amino acids. Trimming took 2 bases from V and 10 from J; bases not matched to a gene: 2. Germline-derived CDR1 and CDR2 are SQVTM and ANQGSEA. The CDR3 sequence is CSVERREAQYF. CDR3 bases: TGCAGCGTTGAAAGGCGGGAGGCGCAGTATTTT.

The table lists this clonotype with a few counts. CDR3 in DNA: TGCGCCAGCAGCCACGAGAGGACAGGGGGCAGGGATGGCTACACCTTC. This gives the protein CASSHERTGGRDGYTF. The chain is built from TRBV4-1 and TRBJ1-2; TRBD1 agrees at 11 bases. The ends lost 3 bases at V and 6 bases at J; junction bases unmatched: 9. CDR3 length: 16 residues. CDR1 MGHRA and CDR2 YSYEKL come from the germline V gene.

The rearrangement joins TRBV5-6 to TRBJ2-1, with D tentatively TRBD1 (5 bases). CDR1 is SGHDT and CDR2 is YYEEEE in the germline V gene. The CDR3 contains 13 residues. V was cut by 0 bases and J by 6 bases, with 7 bases left in between. The CDR3 reads CASSLGQPNEQFF. The CDR3 DNA reads as TGTGCCAGCAGCTTGGGACAGCCCAATGAGCAGTTCTTC.

This rearrangement joins TRBV18 to TRBJ2-2; 8 nucleotides align to TRBD1. Germline-derived CDR1 and CDR2 are KGHSH and LQKENI. V lost 6 bases to trimming and J lost 4 bases; unmatched junction nucleotides: 7. The CDR3 is 15 residues long. The CDR3 region is CASSTDRGITGELFF. CDR3 nucleotides: TGTGCCAGCTCCACCGACAGGGGAATCACCGGGGAGCTGTTTTTT.

The chain has TRBV7-9 and TRBJ2-3, with D possibly being TRBD2 (7 bases). Looked up from germline, CDR1 is SEHNR and CDR2 is FQNEAQ (reference sequence). With 8 bases removed from V and 4 bases from J, the gap between germline ends came to 13 bases. This CDR3 region has 13 residues. In nucleotides, the CDR3 is TGTGCCAGCGAGAAGGGGGGGGCAGATACGCAGTATTTT. Translation: CASEKGGADTQYF.

The chain carries TRBV5-6 and TRBJ2-3, with TRBD1 matching over 7 bases. Germline CDR1 reads SGHDT; CDR2 reads YYEEEE. This CDR3 comprises 15 residues. Trimming cost V 0 bases and J 1 base; bases outside gene matches: 2. The DNA for the CDR3 is TGTGCCAGCAGCTTGGATGACAGGGGCACAGATACGCAGTATTTT. Amino acids: CASSLDDRGTDTQYF.

This clonotype was found a few times. Here the CDR3 reads CASSYLRAGPYEQYF. Here the CDR3 DNA reads TGTGCCAGCAGTTACCTTCGAGCGGGTCCCTACGAGCAGTACTTC. This chain joins TRBV6-2 or TRBV6-3 and TRBJ2-7; a weak D match, TRBD2 (6 bases). From germline, CDR1 is MNHEY and CDR2 SVGEGT. V gave up 2 bases and J gave up 2 bases, with 13 bases separating them. The CDR3 is 15 residues long.

This chain joins TRBV5-6 and TRBJ1-5; D is unresolved. Germline CDR1 reads SGHDT; CDR2 reads YYEEEE. V was shortened by 1 base and J by 0 bases, with 8 bases between the two germline ends. This CDR3 is built from 15 residues. CDR3 protein: CASSLRGISNQPQHF. DNA for the CDR3: TGTGCCAGCAGCTTGCGAGGGATTAGCAATCAGCCCCAGCATTTT.

This clonotype was observed a handful of times. The DNA of the CDR3 is TGTGCCAGCAGTTCCAACGACAGGCCCTATGGCTACACCTTC. The encoded protein is CASSSNDRPYGYTF. The J gene is TRBJ1-2, the V gene TRBV27; tentatively, D is TRBD1 (6 bases). V lost 4 bases to trimming and J lost 4 bases, with 13 bases between them. The CDR3 sequence is 14 residues long. CDR1 and CDR2 from the germline V gene are MNHEY and SMNVEV (reference sequence).

This clonotype occurred once. This may arise from a read error, as a much more abundant clone is one base away. V is TRBV9 and J is TRBJ2-7, with TRBD2 matching over 14 bases. CDR1 and CDR2 from the germline V gene are SGDLS and YYNGEE. There are 15 residues in the CDR3. V dropped 6 bases and J dropped 5; count of bases not matched to a gene: 7. The DNA of the CDR3 is TGTGCCAGCAACGAGACTAGCGGGAGGGTCGACGAGCAGTACTTC. This encodes CASNETSGRVDEQYF.

The rearrangement uses TRBV7-9 and TRBJ1-4; D ambiguous. This CDR3 is 16 amino acids long. Germline values: CDR1 SEHNR, CDR2 FQNEAQ (reference sequence). The V end was cut by 7 bases, the J end by 4 bases, with 19 bases between. DNA for the CDR3: TGTGCCAGCACCTTGGGATTGTCAGGAGTTAATGAAAAACTGTTTTTT. It translates to CASTLGLSGVNEKLFF.

This clonotype was seen a handful of times. The chain recombines TRBV7-8 with TRBJ2-1; TRBD1 matches at 7 bases. Trimming removed 7 bases from V and 8 bases from J; junction bases left unmatched: 14. The CDR3 is 15 amino acids. Germline assignment: CDR1 SGHVS and CDR2 FQNEAQ. The CDR3 here is CASITGTAIDHEQFF. The CDR3 nucleotides are TGTGCCAGCATTACCGGGACAGCGATTGATCATGAGCAGTTCTTC.

V and J are TRBV19 and TRBJ2-5; the match to TRBD1 covers 8 bases. Per germline, CDR1 LNHDA and CDR2 SQIVND (reference sequence). Germline trimming cut 8 bases from V and 2 bases from J; bases unmatched to any gene: 7. This CDR3 has 14 amino acids. CDR3 DNA sequence: TGTGCCAGTCGCCGGACAGGGTGGCAAGAGACCCAGTACTTC. It is translated as CASRRTGWQETQYF.

V usage is TRBV20-1 and J usage is TRBJ2-7; D is unresolved. Trimming took off 1 base at V and 9 bases at J, with 16 bases between the two ends. Germline V gene data show CDR1 as DFQATT and CDR2 as SNEGSKA (reference sequence). The CDR3 consists of 13 residues. The CDR3 coding sequence is TGCAGTGCTAGAGGGCGCGACCGAAAGGGGCAGTACTTC. It specifies CSARGRDRKGQYF.

Ten or more counts support this clonotype. The V and J genes are TRBV4-3 and TRBJ2-7; D gene ambiguous. Between the trimmed V and J ends, which lost 3 bases and 6 bases, there was a span of 15 bases. The CDR3 covers 14 residues. Looked up from germline, CDR1 is LGHNA and CDR2 is YSLEER. CDR3 nucleotides: TGCGCCAGCAGCCAGAAAACTGGGTGGAGCGAGCAGTACTTC. This encodes CASSQKTGWSEQYF.

The CDR3 DNA is TGCAGTGCTAGAGAACAGCAGGGGGATGTTCAGCCCCAGCATTTT. Translation gives CSAREQQGDVQPQHF. This chain links TRBV20-1 with TRBJ1-5, with 7 bases identical to TRBD1. This CDR3 contains 15 residues. The trim removed 0 bases at V and 6 bases at J, leaving 8 bases unmatched. Germline assignment: CDR1 DFQATT and CDR2 SNEGSKA (reference sequence).

About this clonotype: One end of the junction fails to match germline, which may point to a read error. V gene TRBV10-3 combines with J gene TRBJ2-7, with D perhaps matching TRBD2 (5 bases). Germline V gene sequence: CDR1 ENHRY, CDR2 SYGVKD. The CDR3 is 12 amino acids. The CDR3 loop reads CTIAAGSYEQYF. The CDR3 region has the DNA TGTACCATCGCCGCGGGTTCCTACGAGCAGTACTTC.

The chain has TRBV7-2 and TRBJ2-3; tentatively, D is TRBD2 (7 bases). Germline CDR1 is SGHTA and CDR2 is FQGNSA. The V end lost 6 bases, the J end lost 2 bases, and 24 bases lay between the germline ends. The CDR3 runs to 18 residues. Written as DNA, the CDR3 is TGTGCCAGCAGGGTTTTTCCTAAGGGGGGGGCCTCCACAGATACGCAGTATTTT. Its protein is CASRVFPKGGASTDTQYF.

This rearrangement joins TRBV20-1 to TRBJ1-5, with 7 bases fitting TRBD1. The length of the CDR3 is 13 residues. With V trimmed by 6 bases and J by 11 bases, 13 bases remained unmatched. Germline V CDR1 and CDR2: DFQATT, SNEGSKA (reference sequence). CDR3: CSAPPYARGSQHF. The CDR3 region has the DNA TGCAGTGCCCCTCCGTACGCCAGGGGGTCCCAGCATTTT.

This clonotype was counted only a few times. J is TRBJ1-5 and V is TRBV6-5; 7 bases map to TRBD1. Germline-derived CDR1 and CDR2 are MNHEY and SVGAGI. CDR3 length: 15 residues. Germline trimming cut 6 bases from V and 7 bases from J; bases unmatched to any gene: 12. CDR3: CASSIDRERWQPQHF. The CDR3 bases are TGTGCCAGCAGCATCGACAGGGAGCGGTGGCAGCCCCAGCATTTT.

The chain recombines TRBV3-1 with TRBJ1-2; 9 nucleotides align to TRBD1. Per the germline V gene, CDR1 is LGHDT and CDR2 is YNNKEL (reference sequence). CDR3 length equals 13 residues. Germline trimming cut 8 bases from V and 6 bases from J; bases unmatched to any gene: 7. The CDR3 here is CASRDRENHGYTF. DNA for the CDR3: TGTGCCAGCCGGGACAGGGAAAACCATGGCTACACCTTC.

The chain carries TRBV6-2 or TRBV6-3 and TRBJ2-5; the D gene is possibly TRBD2 (6 bases). The J call may be mistaken, given a closer DNA end match to TRBJ2-1. CDR1 MNHEY and CDR2 SVGEGT come from the germline V gene. CDR3 length equals 15 residues. Here the CDR3 DNA reads TGTGCCAGCAGGAGATTTAGCGGTTCGCAAGAGACCCAGTTCTTC. Residues: CASRRFSGSQETQFF.

The V and J genes are TRBV20-1 and TRBJ2-5; D is perhaps TRBD2 (6 bases). The germline V gene has CDR1 DFQATT and CDR2 SNEGSKA (reference sequence). The CDR3 runs to 15 residues. Trimming cost V 1 base and J 5 bases, with 17 bases left between them. The CDR3 DNA reads as TGCAGTGCTAGAGGGGTTGCGGGATTGGGGGAGACCCAGTACTTC. It is translated as CSARGVAGLGETQYF.